This T cell receptor beta chain appears in the sequencing data of a study of response to subunit inactivated influenza vaccine. One entry per CDR3 protein results from TCRdb running MiXCR on the RT-PCR reads. The sample lists roughly 620,000 distinct CDR3 sequences, approximately 10% seen once, with 11% in the top ten. The CDR3 covers 12 residues. Trimming shortened V by 5 bases and J by 3 bases, and 8 bases separated the two germline ends. The germline gives CDR1 SEHNR, CDR2 FQNEAQ (reference sequence). This clonotype has only a few counts. These data were also filed under a second study, of T cells expressing NK-cell markers. As reported in that work: Beta-chain TCR cDNA was generated via 5'RACE template switching with UMIs.

The chain recombines TRBV7-9 with TRBJ2-7; D remains unclear. The starting material was PBMCs from blood, obtained on the day of vaccination. This receptor was identified in a man aged 45-65 years who received an inactivated influenza vaccine. The CDR3 sequence: CASSPPNYEQYF. CDR3 bases: TGTGCCAGCAGCCCCCCAAACTACGAGCAGTACTTC.